What follows describes a single T cell receptor beta chain. The data are from a study of T cells in Graves' hyperthyroidism and ophthalmopathy. RNA transcripts provided the source from which TCR beta CDR3 regions were amplified. First-round RT-PCR of the TCR CDR3 relied on the HTBI primer set. Each CDR3 protein gets one entry after TCRdb re-called the multiplex PCR reads with MiXCR. This sample has 530,000 or so distinct CDR3 sequences; roughly a quarter occur once, and the top ten carry approximately 10%. Source material: blood. The receptor comes from a young woman with Graves' ophthalmopathy.

CDR3 sequence reads: CASSLDPPDRVEDEQYF. Here the CDR3 DNA reads TGTGCCAGCAGTTTAGACCCCCCGGACAGGGTCGAGGACGAGCAGTACTTC. This rearrangement joins TRBV12-3 or TRBV12-4 to TRBJ2-7; 8 bases map to TRBD1. The trim removed 1 base at V and 5 bases at J, leaving 13 bases unmatched. This CDR3 spans 17 amino acids.